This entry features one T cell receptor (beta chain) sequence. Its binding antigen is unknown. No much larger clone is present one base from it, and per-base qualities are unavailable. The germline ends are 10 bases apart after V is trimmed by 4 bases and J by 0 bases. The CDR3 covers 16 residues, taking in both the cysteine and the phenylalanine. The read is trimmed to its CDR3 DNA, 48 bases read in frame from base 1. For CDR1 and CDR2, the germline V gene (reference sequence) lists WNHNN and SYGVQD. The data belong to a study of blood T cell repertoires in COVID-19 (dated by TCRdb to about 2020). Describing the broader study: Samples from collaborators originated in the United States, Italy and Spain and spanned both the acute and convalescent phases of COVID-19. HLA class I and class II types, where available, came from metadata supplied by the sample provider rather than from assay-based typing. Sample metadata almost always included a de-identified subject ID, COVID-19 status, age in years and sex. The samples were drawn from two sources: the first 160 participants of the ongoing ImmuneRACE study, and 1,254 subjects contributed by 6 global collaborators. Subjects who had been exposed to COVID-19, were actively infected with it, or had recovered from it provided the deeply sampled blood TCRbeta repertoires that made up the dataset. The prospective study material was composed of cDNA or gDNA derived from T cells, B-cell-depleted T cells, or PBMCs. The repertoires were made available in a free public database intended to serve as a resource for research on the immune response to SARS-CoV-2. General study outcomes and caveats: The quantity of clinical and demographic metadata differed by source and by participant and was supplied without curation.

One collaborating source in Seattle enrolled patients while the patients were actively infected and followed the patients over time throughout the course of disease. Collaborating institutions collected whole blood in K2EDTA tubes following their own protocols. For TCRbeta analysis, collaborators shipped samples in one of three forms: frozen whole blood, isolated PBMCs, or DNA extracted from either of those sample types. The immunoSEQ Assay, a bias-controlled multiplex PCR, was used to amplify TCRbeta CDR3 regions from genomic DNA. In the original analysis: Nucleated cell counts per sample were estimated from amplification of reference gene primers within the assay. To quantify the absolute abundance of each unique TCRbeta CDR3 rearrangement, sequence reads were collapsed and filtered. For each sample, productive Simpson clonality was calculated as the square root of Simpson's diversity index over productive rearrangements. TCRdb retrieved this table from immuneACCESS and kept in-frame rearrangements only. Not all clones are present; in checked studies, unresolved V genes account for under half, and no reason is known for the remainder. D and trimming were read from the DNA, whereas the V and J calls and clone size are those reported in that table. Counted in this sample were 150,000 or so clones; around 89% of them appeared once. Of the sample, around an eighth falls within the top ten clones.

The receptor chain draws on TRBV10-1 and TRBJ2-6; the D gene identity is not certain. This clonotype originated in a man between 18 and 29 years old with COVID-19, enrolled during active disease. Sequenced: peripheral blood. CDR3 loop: CASSGAVGSGANVLTF. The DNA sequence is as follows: TGCGCCAGCAGTGGCGCGGTGGGCTCTGGGGCCAACGTCCTGACTTTC.